These 22 T cell receptor beta chains were all obtained from the same sample, sequenced in a study of human T cells and chemical hapten exposure. A single record per CDR3 protein comes from TCRdb applying MiXCR to the RACE reads. The profile shows tens of thousands of distinct CDR3 sequences, about 7% of them singletons. Time point described: pre-sensitization, week 0. Specified treatment: therapeutic diphenylcyclopropenone sensitization with weekly scalp DPC. This specimen was whole blood, taken in connection with sensitization to the hapten diphenylcyclopropenone (DPC). These receptors were collected from a woman in her twenties or thirties with alopecia areata. Some clones in this sample may be carry-over from other donors' samples.

The chain recombines TRBV29-1 with TRBJ1-1, with D perhaps matching TRBD1 (6 bases). The germline CDR1 and CDR2 sequences are SQVTM and ANQGSEA. The CDR3 is made up of 11 amino acids. For the CDR3, the DNA is TGCAGTTCGCAGGGGACCACTGAAGCTTTCTTT. Its translation: CSSQGTTEAFF.

This clonotype was seen ten or more times. The V gene is TRBV9, the J gene TRBJ1-3; D unclear. The CDR3 has 14 amino acids. With 4 bases removed from V and 9 bases from J, the gap between germline ends came to 17 bases. In germline, CDR1 is SGDLS, CDR2 YYNGEE. The CDR3 DNA sequence: TGTGCCAGCAGCCTACTTCAGGACGATGGCACCATATATTTT. Its translation is CASSLLQDDGTIYF.

This clonotype was seen only a few times. The V gene is TRBV20-1, the J gene TRBJ2-3, with 9 bases lining up with TRBD2. This CDR3 has 17 amino acids. Trimming took 6 bases from V and 2 from J; bases not matched to a gene: 15. CDR1 DFQATT and CDR2 SNEGSKA come from the germline V gene (reference sequence). The CDR3 reads CSALVIGSGGITDTQYF. The CDR3, as DNA: TGCAGTGCCCTAGTTATCGGTAGCGGGGGTATCACAGATACGCAGTATTTT.

The chain has TRBV5-1 and TRBJ1-3, with no clear D. The CDR3 covers 14 residues. Trimming pared 0 bases from V and 11 bases from J, leaving 15 bases between. Germline CDR1 SGHRS, CDR2 YFSETQ. Here the CDR3 DNA reads TGCGCCAGCAGCTTGGGTTTCCCTTCGGACGCCATATATTTT. Its protein product is CASSLGFPSDAIYF.

This chain links TRBV5-5 with TRBJ2-1, with 10 bases aligning to TRBD2. CDR1 SGHKS and CDR2 YYEKEE come from the germline V gene (reference sequence). CDR3 size: 17 residues. V shed 7 bases and J 6 bases; nucleotides not matched to a gene: 16. This CDR3 is CASYRLAGVNVGNEQFF. The DNA of the CDR3 is TGTGCCAGCTACCGGCTAGCGGGAGTAAATGTGGGCAATGAGCAGTTCTTC.

This clonotype was detected only a few times. This chain connects TRBV6-5 to TRBJ2-7, with TRBD1 as a possible D gene (5 bases). CDR1 MNHEY and CDR2 SVGAGI come from the germline V gene. V lost 0 bases and J lost 5, with 14 bases in between. This CDR3 region has 15 residues. The CDR3 DNA reads TGTGCCAGCAGTTACTCGTCCAGGGCGTTCCACGAGCAGTACTTC. Protein sequence: CASSYSSRAFHEQYF.

Many counts were recorded for this clonotype. The chain recombines TRBV7-8 with TRBJ2-2; possibly TRBD1 for D (5 bases). There are 15 residues in the CDR3. With 6 bases removed from V and 3 bases from J, the gap between germline ends came to 14 bases. In germline, CDR1 is SGHVS, CDR2 FQNEAQ. CDR3 bases: TGTGCCAGCAGACGTACAGACAGATACACCGGGGAGCTGTTTTTT. Its translation is CASRRTDRYTGELFF.

There are many counts of this clonotype. V is TRBV25-1 and J is TRBJ1-1; D gene ambiguous. V was shortened by 6 bases and J by 1 base, with 12 bases between the two germline ends. There are 14 residues in the CDR3. CDR1 MGHDK and CDR2 SYGVNS come from the germline V gene. DNA of the CDR3: TGTGCCAGCAGCGCTGTGTGGGGGAACACTGAAGCTTTCTTT. Protein: CASSAVWGNTEAFF.

This clonotype was seen ten or more times. The V call is TRBV7-2, the J call TRBJ2-1; TRBD1 agrees at 8 bases. Germline assignment: CDR1 SGHTA and CDR2 FQGNSA. The junction had 9 bases not matched to a gene; V was cut back by 5 bases and J by 6 bases. This CDR3 has 15 residues. The DNA for the CDR3 is TGTGCCAGCAGCATCGCCCTGGACAGGGCCAATGAGCAGTTCTTC. As protein: CASSIALDRANEQFF.

This clonotype was recorded at least ten times. The chain couples TRBV25-1 to TRBJ2-1; 11 bases line up with TRBD2. This CDR3 is 16 amino acids long. With 3 bases clipped from V and 7 bases from J, the junction kept 8 bases outside the gene matches. Looked up from germline, CDR1 is MGHDK and CDR2 is SYGVNS. CDR3 sequence reads: CASSDYSGGARNEQFF. The CDR3 nucleotides are TGTGCCAGCAGTGATTATAGCGGGGGGGCTAGGAATGAGCAGTTCTTC.

This clonotype was counted ten times or more. The chain links TRBV20-1 to TRBJ2-5, with TRBD2 matching over 13 bases. Germline loops: CDR1 DFQATT, CDR2 SNEGSKA (reference sequence). Trimming took 6 bases from V and 5 from J; bases not matched to a gene: 6. The CDR3 loop spans 14 amino acids. Written as DNA, the CDR3 is TGCAGTGCGCTGACTAGCGGGGGGTCGGAGACCCAGTACTTC. This sequence encodes CSALTSGGSETQYF.

This clonotype was seen at least ten times. The chain's CDR3 is CAEGDLTSTDTQYF. The CDR3 DNA follows: TGTGCCGAAGGAGACTTGACTAGCACAGATACGCAGTATTTT. V gene TRBV7-8 combines with J gene TRBJ2-3; D gene unclear. The CDR3 totals 14 residues. V lost 11 bases, J lost 0 bases, and 15 bases lay in between. Germline CDR1 and CDR2: SGHVS and FQNEAQ.

This clonotype was recorded a few times. The chain uses TRBV19 and TRBJ2-3; 7 bases agree with TRBD2. This CDR3 has 12 residues. The V segment lost 6 bases and the J segment 12 bases; nucleotides outside the gene matches: 9. The germline gives CDR1 LNHDA, CDR2 SQIVND (reference sequence). CDR3 sequence (DNA): TGTGCCAGTAGCCGATCTAGCGGCCAACAGTATTTT. It translates to CASSRSSGQQYF.

This clonotype was seen at least ten times. CDR3 loop: CASSQPGVGYTEAFF. CDR3 in DNA: TGTGCCAGCAGCCAGCCAGGGGTTGGGTACACTGAAGCTTTCTTT. The chain links TRBV3-1 to TRBJ1-1, with D perhaps matching TRBD1 (6 bases). V lost 3 bases and J lost 3, with 14 bases in between. The CDR3 is made up of 15 amino acids. Germline V gives CDR1 LGHDT, CDR2 YNNKEL (reference sequence). Full variable domain (rest looked up from reference TRBV3-1 and TRBJ1-1): DTAVSQTPKYLVTQMGNDKSIKCEQNLGHDTMYWYKQDSKKFLKIMFSYNNKELIINETVPNRFSPKSPDKAHLNLHINSLELGDSAVYFCASSQPGVGYTEAFFGQGTRLTVV.

This clonotype was seen many times. Written as DNA, the CDR3 is TGTGCCAGCAGTTACTATACACAGAATCAGCCCCAGCATTTT. Protein product: CASSYYTQNQPQHF. The J gene is TRBJ1-5, the V gene TRBV6-6; D remains unclear. This CDR3 contains 14 residues. Trimming shortened V by 1 base and J by 4 bases, and 8 bases separated the two germline ends. Germline CDR1 MNHNY, CDR2 SVGAGI (reference sequence).

There are many counts of this clonotype. The chain carries TRBV15 and TRBJ1-4, with TRBD1 identical over 7 bases. CDR1 is LNHNV and CDR2 is YYDKDF in the germline V gene (reference sequence). The ends lost 3 bases at V and 4 bases at J; junction bases unmatched: 8. The CDR3 contains 16 residues. The CDR3 loop is CATSRRQGVGNEKLFF. CDR3 nucleotides: TGTGCCACCAGCAGGCGACAGGGTGTGGGTAATGAAAAACTGTTTTTT.

This clonotype occurred many times. The V gene is TRBV24-1, the J gene TRBJ2-3, with a weak D call TRBD1 (6 bases). V was clipped by 7 bases and J by 0 bases, with 7 bases between them. The CDR3 length is 13 residues. Looked up from germline, CDR1 is KGHDR and CDR2 is SFDVKD. The CDR3 here is CATRGQSTDTQYF. As DNA, the CDR3 is TGTGCCACCAGAGGACAGAGCACAGATACGCAGTATTTT.

This clonotype was seen at least ten times. This chain connects TRBV29-1 to TRBJ2-5, with 14 positions matching TRBD2. CDR1 SQVTM and CDR2 ANQGSEA come from the germline V gene. The CDR3 loop spans 15 amino acids. The ends lost 3 bases at V and 4 bases at J; junction bases unmatched: 4. The CDR3 is CSVDRTSGGPETQYF. In DNA, the CDR3 is TGCAGCGTTGATCGGACTAGCGGGGGGCCAGAGACCCAGTACTTC.

This clonotype was picked up many times. The V call is TRBV12-3 or TRBV12-4, the J call TRBJ2-7; 8 nucleotides line up with TRBD1. The CDR3 loop spans 14 amino acids. J lost 7 bases, V lost 5 bases, and 10 bases had no gene match. The CDR3 spells CASSIGQGIREQYF. The CDR3 DNA is TGTGCCAGCAGTATTGGACAGGGAATACGGGAGCAGTACTTC.

This clonotype was detected many times. The chain has TRBV20-1 and TRBJ2-7; D call uncertain. In germline, CDR1 is DFQATT, CDR2 SNEGSKA (reference sequence). The length of the CDR3 is 15 residues. V was trimmed by 4 bases and J by 0 bases, leaving 16 bases between them. CDR3 residues: CSATPFSPSSYEQYF. DNA for the CDR3: TGCAGTGCTACCCCTTTTTCCCCTAGCTCCTACGAGCAGTACTTC.

In its sample, this clonotype was seen many times. The rearrangement joins TRBV7-9 to TRBJ1-2, with 9 bases lining up with TRBD1. Unmatched junction bases numbered 8, after V lost 1 base and J lost 5 bases. CDR3 length equals 16 residues. Germline CDR1 and CDR2: SEHNR and FQNEAQ (reference sequence). CDR3 in amino acids: CASSLDRGRADYGYTF. CDR3 nucleotide sequence: TGTGCCAGCAGCTTAGACAGGGGGCGAGCCGATTATGGCTACACCTTC.

This clonotype was counted many times. This chain uses TRBV6-6 with TRBJ2-2, with TRBD2 matching 12 bases. The CDR3 is 16 amino acids. Germline V gene lookup returns CDR1 MNHNY and CDR2 SVGAGI (reference sequence). Trimming cost V 5 bases and J 3 bases; bases outside gene matches: 4. The CDR3 coding sequence is TGTGCCAGCAGTCAACTAGCGGGGGGTGACACCGGGGAGCTGTTTTTT. This codes for CASSQLAGGDTGELFF.